What follows describes a single T cell receptor (beta chain). Its target is unknown. The assay was immunoSEQ multiplex PCR, and TCRdb's table has in-frame clones only and misses some. This table has tens of thousands of clones, around 80% appearing once. This sample was included in a study of vaccination effects on CD4 cells after COVID-19. Study in general: The ViraFEST assay expanded antigen-specific CD4+ T cells with viral peptide pools before sequencing. Both late and early after vaccination, a few convalescent patients were sampled.

Investigators separated out CD4+ T cells once less than 11 days of culture had passed. Convalescent patients had PCR-confirmed SARS-CoV-2 infection between March and December 2020. Each participant was administered two doses of either the BNT162b2 or the mRNA-1273 vaccine. The CDR3 runs to 15 residues. The sequencing used CD4+ T cells from PBMCs cultured without peptide, collected after COVID-19 vaccination. The chain employs TRBV21-1 and TRBJ2-1; no DNA check was done on the table's D call, TRBD2. TRBV21-1 is flagged as a pseudogene. This clonotype was obtained from a human donor who had a prior SARS-CoV-2 infection. The CDR3 reads CASTQSGSSYNEQFF. The CDR3 DNA follows: TGTGCCAGCACTCAAAGCGGGAGCTCCTACAATGAGCAGTTCTTC.